A selection of T cell receptor beta chains follows, all from one sample in a study of blood T cell repertoires in COVID-19. Sequencing was performed with immunoSEQ multiplex PCR; in TCRdb, only in-frame clones are kept and a portion is missing. This sample has under 150,000 clones, with around 82% found just once. Sequencing input: peripheral blood. These receptors came from a woman aged 60 to 75 with acute or convalescent COVID-19. The CDR3 runs from the conserved cysteine through the conserved F or W. Fields, in order: J gene, V gene, D gene, clone size, CDR3 DNA, CDR3 protein. The D gene is left open where the match is weak. Not all rows give a size; the values are once, few, many and, for expanded clones, a class.

j_call: TRBJ2-7
v_call: TRBV6-2/TRBV6-3
d_call: NA
clone_size: NA
cdr3_nt: TGTGCCAGCAGTTCCCCCCGGGTCGAGCAGTACTTC
cdr3_aa: CASSSPRVEQYF

j_call: TRBJ1-4
v_call: TRBV7-9
d_call: NA
clone_size: once
cdr3_nt: TGTGCCAGCAGCGACGGGAGGACAAATGAAAAACTGTTTTTT
cdr3_aa: CASSDGRTNEKLFF

j_call: TRBJ2-7
v_call: TRBV29-1
d_call: NA
clone_size: NA
cdr3_nt: TGCAGCGTTCTATTCCAATGGAGCTCCTACGAGCAGTACTTC
cdr3_aa: CSVLFQWSSYEQYF

j_call: TRBJ2-1
v_call: TRBV11-3
d_call: TRBD2
clone_size: NA
cdr3_nt: TGTGCCAGCGCGGGAGTAGGAGGCGTTGAGCAGTTCTTC
cdr3_aa: CASAGVGGVEQFF

j_call: TRBJ2-3
v_call: TRBV18
d_call: NA
clone_size: NA
cdr3_nt: TGTGCCAGCTCACCAGTATCGGGGGGCCCCGGGGCGACGCAGTATTTT
cdr3_aa: CASSPVSGGPGATQYF

j_call: TRBJ2-5
v_call: TRBV19
d_call: NA
clone_size: NA
cdr3_nt: TGTGCCAGTAGTATAGGCCCAGGGGGGAGTGAGACCCAGTACTTC
cdr3_aa: CASSIGPGGSETQYF

j_call: TRBJ2-1
v_call: TRBV11-3
d_call: NA
clone_size: NA
cdr3_nt: TGTGCCAGCAGCTTAGGAGTCCAGGAAGGCAATGAGCAGTTCTTC
cdr3_aa: CASSLGVQEGNEQFF

j_call: TRBJ2-5
v_call: TRBV6-6
d_call: NA
clone_size: NA
cdr3_nt: TGTGCCAGCGCACGGGGGAACCAAGAGACCCAGTACTTC
cdr3_aa: CASARGNQETQYF

j_call: TRBJ1-6
v_call: TRBV27
d_call: NA
clone_size: medium-sized
cdr3_nt: TGTGCCAGCAGTTTGGAGGTCTCCTCACCCCTCCACTTT
cdr3_aa: CASSLEVSSPLHF

j_call: TRBJ2-2
v_call: TRBV7-3
d_call: TRBD1
clone_size: NA
cdr3_nt: TGTGCCAGCAGTTCACAGACAGGGACCACCGGGGAGCTGTTTTTT
cdr3_aa: CASSSQTGTTGELFF

j_call: TRBJ2-1
v_call: TRBV9
d_call: NA
clone_size: once
cdr3_nt: TGTGCCAGCAGCGTAGTAGCAAATGAGCAGTTCTTC
cdr3_aa: CASSVVANEQFF

j_call: TRBJ2-5
v_call: TRBV24-1
d_call: TRBD1
clone_size: NA
cdr3_nt: TGTGCCACCAGTGATTTGTACAGGGGGCAGGGTCAAGAGACCCAGTACTTC
cdr3_aa: CATSDLYRGQGQETQYF

j_call: TRBJ2-1
v_call: TRBV5-1
d_call: TRBD2
clone_size: NA
cdr3_nt: TGCGCCAGCAGCCGGGGACTAGCGGGACTTAATGAGCAGTTCTTC
cdr3_aa: CASSRGLAGLNEQFF

j_call: TRBJ1-1
v_call: TRBV6-4
d_call: NA
clone_size: NA
cdr3_nt: TGTGCCAGCAGTGACTCTCGAGGCACTGAAGCTTTCTTT
cdr3_aa: CASSDSRGTEAFF

j_call: TRBJ1-2
v_call: TRBV7-2
d_call: TRBD1
clone_size: few
cdr3_nt: TGTGCCAGCAGCTCCCCCCGGGACAGGGGGCCAGGCTACACCTTC
cdr3_aa: CASSSPRDRGPGYTF

j_call: TRBJ2-6
v_call: TRBV28
d_call: NA
clone_size: once
cdr3_nt: TGTGCCAGCACCCCTCTAAGCTCTGGGGCCAACGTCCTGACTTTC
cdr3_aa: CASTPLSSGANVLTF

j_call: TRBJ2-5
v_call: TRBV3-1/TRBV3-2
d_call: NA
clone_size: NA
cdr3_nt: TGTGCCAGCAGCCAAGGAGAGACTAGTCCTAGGGGGACCCAGTACTTC
cdr3_aa: CASSQGETSPRGTQYF

j_call: TRBJ2-3
v_call: TRBV5-1
d_call: NA
clone_size: NA
cdr3_nt: TGCGCCAGCAGCTTGGGGGGCAGGGGCACAGATACGCAGTATTTT
cdr3_aa: CASSLGGRGTDTQYF

j_call: TRBJ2-1
v_call: TRBV27
d_call: TRBD2
clone_size: NA
cdr3_nt: TGTGCCAGCAGCTTCGTCGGACTAGCGATAAACAATGAGCAGTTCTTC
cdr3_aa: CASSFVGLAINNEQFF

j_call: TRBJ2-7
v_call: TRBV7-2
d_call: NA
clone_size: NA
cdr3_nt: TGTGCCAGCAGCTTGGGTCCCTCGGGCGAGCAGTACTTC
cdr3_aa: CASSLGPSGEQYF

j_call: TRBJ1-3
v_call: TRBV2
d_call: NA
clone_size: NA
cdr3_nt: TGTGCCAGCAGTGAACAGGCAGACGGAAACACCATATATTTT
cdr3_aa: CASSEQADGNTIYF

j_call: TRBJ1-2
v_call: TRBV28
d_call: TRBD1
clone_size: NA
cdr3_nt: TGTGCCAGCAGTTACAGTGGACAGGGGGCAACCTTC
cdr3_aa: CASSYSGQGATF

j_call: TRBJ1-2
v_call: TRBV6-5
d_call: TRBD1
clone_size: NA
cdr3_nt: TGTGCCAGCAGTTACGCGGACAGGGGGTTGGGTGGCTACACCTTC
cdr3_aa: CASSYADRGLGGYTF

j_call: TRBJ1-1
v_call: TRBV12-3/TRBV12-4
d_call: NA
clone_size: few
cdr3_nt: TGTGCCAGCACCTCCCGGGGTACGGTTCAAGCTTTCTTT
cdr3_aa: CASTSRGTVQAFF

j_call: TRBJ1-4
v_call: TRBV30
d_call: NA
clone_size: NA
cdr3_nt: TGTGCCTGGAGTCCGGGACTTATGGAAAAACTGTTTTTT
cdr3_aa: CAWSPGLMEKLFF

j_call: TRBJ2-2
v_call: TRBV5-5
d_call: TRBD1
clone_size: NA
cdr3_nt: TGTGCCAGCAGCTGGGGACAGGGGCCCGGGGAGCTGTTTTTT
cdr3_aa: CASSWGQGPGELFF

j_call: TRBJ2-2
v_call: TRBV13
d_call: TRBD1
clone_size: NA
cdr3_nt: TGTGCCAGCAGCTTAACAGGGGTGGTGGCCGGGGAGCTGTTTTTT
cdr3_aa: CASSLTGVVAGELFF

j_call: TRBJ2-7
v_call: TRBV9
d_call: TRBD2
clone_size: NA
cdr3_nt: TGTGCCAGCAGCGTAGGAGCGGGAGGCCCGTACGACGTGTACTTC
cdr3_aa: CASSVGAGGPYDVYF

j_call: TRBJ1-3
v_call: TRBV12-5
d_call: TRBD1
clone_size: NA
cdr3_nt: TGTGCTAGTGGTTCCGGGACAGTACTCTACACCATGGGAAACACCATATATTTT
cdr3_aa: CASGSGTVLYTMGNTIYF

j_call: TRBJ1-2
v_call: TRBV10-3
d_call: TRBD1
clone_size: NA
cdr3_nt: TGTGCCATCAACTTGGACAGGGGAGGCTATGGCTACACCTTC
cdr3_aa: CAINLDRGGYGYTF

j_call: TRBJ1-4
v_call: TRBV4-1
d_call: NA
clone_size: NA
cdr3_nt: TGCGCCAGCAGCCAAGGAGTGAGGGAAAAACTGTTTTTT
cdr3_aa: CASSQGVREKLFF